The next 28 T cell receptor beta chains were all read from a single sample in a study of blood T cell repertoires in COVID-19. Sequencing used immunoSEQ multiplex PCR; TCRdb keeps in-frame clones, though not all of them. The sample lists fewer than 650,000 clones; 85% to 90% were seen once. The source material was peripheral blood. Source of these receptors: a woman aged 45-65 years with COVID-19, enrolled during active disease.

The chain has TRBV12-3 or TRBV12-4 and TRBJ2-2; no reliable D call. The CDR3 runs 13 residues. V was pared by 5 bases and J by 8 bases, with 12 bases between. CDR3 amino acids: CASSLRGGGELFF. The CDR3 bases are TGTGCCAGCAGTCTCCGCGGTGGTGGGGAGCTGTTTTTT.

The genes are TRBV24-1 and TRBJ2-3, with TRBD2 matching 16 bases. Germline lookup yields CDR1 KGHDR and CDR2 SFDVKD. This CDR3 contains 15 residues. V was pared by 4 bases and J by 11 bases, with 5 bases of the junction left unmatched. CDR3 bases: TGTGCCACCAGTGAACCGGGACTAGCGGGGGGGATGCAGTATTTT. Its translation: CATSEPGLAGGMQYF.

The chain has TRBV5-6 and TRBJ2-7; TRBD1 agrees at 7 bases. V shed 3 bases, J shed 4 bases, and the junction held 7 bases outside the gene matches. Germline values: CDR1 SGHDT, CDR2 YYEEEE. The CDR3 is 14 amino acids. Here the CDR3 reads CASSSHGQAYEQYF. CDR3 coding DNA: TGTGCCAGCAGCTCTCATGGACAGGCATACGAGCAGTACTTC.

The chain carries TRBV30 and TRBJ2-2; 9 positions match TRBD1. This CDR3 is built from 15 residues. Germline CDR1 is GTSNPN and CDR2 is SVGIG (reference sequence). The V and J ends lost 0 bases and 3 bases, in that order; junction bases with no gene match: 2. CDR3 nucleotides: TGTGCCTGGAGTGTGGGGACAGGGTACACCGGGGAGCTGTTTTTT. Protein: CAWSVGTGYTGELFF.

This clone has just one count. The rearrangement uses TRBV5-6 and TRBJ2-3; no firm D call. Trimming left V 3 bases short and J 6 bases short, with 5 bases between. The V gene's germline CDR1 is SGHDT and CDR2 YYEEEE. This CDR3 is built from 11 residues. CDR3 in DNA: TGTGCCAGCAGCTATTCTGATACGCAGTATTTT. Translation: CASSYSDTQYF.

This rearrangement joins TRBV6-5 to TRBJ2-1; tentatively, D is TRBD2 (6 bases). CDR3 length: 13 residues. The V end lost 6 bases, the J end lost 7 bases, and 13 bases lay between the germline ends. Looked up from germline, CDR1 is MNHEY and CDR2 is SVGAGI. The CDR3 DNA is TGTGCCAGCAGCACCGCTGGGGGGAATGAGCAGTTCTTC. Encoded protein: CASSTAGGNEQFF.

In this sample, this clone turned up a few times. Here the CDR3 DNA reads TGTGCCAGCAGCTTCATGAAGGGGATGAGTAATGGCTACACCTTC. It encodes CASSFMKGMSNGYTF. The chain recombines TRBV7-8 with TRBJ1-2, with D possibly TRBD1 on 5 matching bases. V was trimmed by 3 bases and J by 6 bases, leaving 17 bases between them. The CDR3 contains 15 residues. The germline V gene encodes CDR1 SGHVS and CDR2 FQNEAQ. Complete variable domain (other parts from reference TRBV7-8 and TRBJ1-2): GAGVSQSPRYKVAKRGQDVALRCDPISGHVSLFWYQQALGQGPEFLTYFQNEAQLDKSGLPSDRFFAERPEGSVSTLKIQRTQQEDSAVYLCASSFMKGMSNGYTFGSGTRLTVV.

V is TRBV28 and J is TRBJ1-1; TRBD1 matches 10 bases. The germline gives CDR1 MDHEN, CDR2 SYDVKM. V dropped 2 bases and J dropped 4; count of bases not matched to a gene: 10. CDR3 length: 17 amino acids. The CDR3 region is CASSLAAGTGDPTEAFF. As DNA, the CDR3 is TGTGCCAGCAGTTTAGCCGCCGGGACAGGGGATCCCACTGAAGCTTTCTTT. Combining the CDR3 with reference TRBV28 and TRBJ1-1 gives the whole variable domain DVKVTQSSRYLVKRTGEKVFLECVQDMDHENMFWYRQDPGLGLRLIYFSYDVKMKEKGDIPEGYSVSREKKERFSLILESASTNQTSMYLCASSLAAGTGDPTEAFFGQGTRLTVV.

This clone appeared a few times. V and J are TRBV3-1 (or the pseudogene TRBV3-2) and TRBJ2-1; 8 bases align to TRBD2. Germline CDR1 LGHDT, CDR2 YNNKEL (reference sequence). Unmatched junction bases numbered 10, after V lost 6 bases and J lost 0 bases. The CDR3 totals 17 residues. In DNA form, the CDR3 reads TGTGCCAGCAGTCCCCACCGACTAGCGAGCTCCTACAATGAGCAGTTCTTC. It yields the protein CASSPHRLASSYNEQFF.

As concerns this clone: The sample has other DNA sequences that encode this CDR3 too. This sequence joins TRBV5-6 and TRBJ1-5; 8 bases line up with TRBD1. Germline lookup yields CDR1 SGHDT and CDR2 YYEEEE. The CDR3 runs 14 residues. The J segment lost 4 bases and the V segment lost 0 bases, leaving 0 bases of the junction unmatched. The CDR3 loop reads CASSLGTGNQPQHF. The CDR3 DNA is TGTGCCAGCAGCTTGGGGACAGGGAATCAGCCCCAGCATTTT.

The chain recombines TRBV6-1 with TRBJ1-1; D unclear. Per germline, CDR1 MNHNS and CDR2 SASEGT. The CDR3 runs to 14 residues. Between the trimmed V and J ends, which lost 1 base and 1 base, there was a span of 7 bases. The CDR3 sequence is CASSEVEANTEAFF. The CDR3 coding sequence is TGTGCCAGCAGTGAAGTAGAAGCGAACACTGAAGCTTTCTTT.

This chain joins TRBV30 and TRBJ2-2; 9 nucleotides align to TRBD1. V lost 2 bases, J lost 4 bases, and 5 bases stayed unmatched. Germline CDR1 GTSNPN, CDR2 SVGIG (reference sequence). This CDR3 contains 15 residues. CDR3 nucleotide sequence: TGTGCCTGGAGTAGGGGGACAGGGTCCACCGGGGAGCTGTTTTTT. Amino acid sequence: CAWSRGTGSTGELFF.

As regards this clone: The identical CDR3 is also encoded by other nucleotide sequences in the sample. This rearrangement joins TRBV6-5 to TRBJ1-2; D is undetermined. Trimming removed 4 bases from V and 6 bases from J, with 6 bases in between. The CDR3 is 11 amino acids. CDR1 is MNHEY, CDR2 SVGAGI, per germline. The CDR3 nucleotides read TGTGCCAGCAGTTTCGGTGATGGCTACACCTTC. It codes for CASSFGDGYTF.

The J gene is TRBJ2-7, the V gene TRBV5-4; 10 nucleotides match TRBD1. CDR1 SGHNT and CDR2 YYREEE come from the germline V gene (reference sequence). The CDR3 length is 14 residues. The V segment lost 2 bases and the J segment 3 bases; nucleotides outside the gene matches: 2. CDR3 DNA: TGTGCCAGCAGCTTCGGGGACAGGGGCTACGAGCAGTACTTC. Amino acid sequence: CASSFGDRGYEQYF.

Turning to this clone: At one boundary the junction diverges from the germline segment, which might be a read error. The V call is TRBV12-3 or TRBV12-4, the J call TRBJ1-1; the match to TRBD1 covers 7 bases. The CDR3 is 13 amino acids. The CDR3 here is CASSSDDRAFLLF. Written as DNA, the CDR3 is TGTGCCAGCAGTTCTGACGACAGGGCATTTCTCCTCTTT.

Here the CDR3 reads CASSVEGGQGETDTQYF. The CDR3, as DNA: TGTGCCAGCAGCGTAGAAGGGGGTCAGGGTGAAACAGATACGCAGTATTTT. The V gene is TRBV9, the J gene TRBJ2-3; perhaps TRBD1 as D (6 bases). CDR1 and CDR2 from the germline V gene are SGDLS and YYNGEE. Deletions cut 0 bases from V and 3 bases from J, with 17 bases between. This CDR3 is 17 amino acids long.

This chain uses TRBV12-3 or TRBV12-4 with TRBJ2-2; D gene uncertain. V shed 1 base and J shed 6 bases, with 6 bases lying between them. The CDR3 is made up of 13 amino acids. For the CDR3, the DNA is TGTGCCAGCAGTTTAGGTCTAGCCGGGGAGCTGTTTTTT. Encoded protein: CASSLGLAGELFF.

The chain uses TRBV9 and TRBJ1-4; D unresolved. Germline CDR1 is SGDLS and CDR2 is YYNGEE. This CDR3 is built from 15 residues. Trimming cost V 3 bases and J 4 bases, with 13 bases left between them. The CDR3, as DNA: TGTGCCAGCAGCGCACTGGGTACGGGTAATGAAAAACTGTTTTTT. Protein sequence: CASSALGTGNEKLFF. The variable domain in full, completed from reference TRBV9 and TRBJ1-4, reads DSGVTQTPKHLITATGQRVTLRCSPRSGDLSVYWYQQSLDQGLQFLIQYYNGEERAKGNILERFSAQQFPDLHSELNLSSLELGDSALYFCASSALGTGNEKLFFGSGTQLSVL.

The V call is TRBV18, the J call TRBJ2-7; 9 bases line up with TRBD2. The CDR3 runs 15 residues. Germline V gene sequence: CDR1 KGHSH, CDR2 LQKENI. V trimming: 1 base; J trimming: 7 bases; junction bases outside the gene matches: 8. DNA for the CDR3: TGTGCCAGCTCACCACGCCCAGCGGGGGGTGGTGAGCAGTACTTC. Amino acid sequence: CASSPRPAGGGEQYF.

This chain links TRBV5-1 with TRBJ1-4; 8 nucleotides line up with TRBD1. There are 14 residues in the CDR3. CDR1 is SGHRS and CDR2 is YFSETQ in the germline V gene. J lost 8 bases, V lost 6 bases, and 9 bases had no gene match. DNA of the CDR3: TGCGCCAGCAAAGGTACAGGGGGGGAAGAAAAACTGTTTTTT. Protein sequence: CASKGTGGEEKLFF.

V is TRBV13 and J is TRBJ1-1, with D tentatively TRBD1 (5 bases). Germline V gene sequence: CDR1 PRHDT, CDR2 FYEKMQ (reference sequence). Trimming shortened V by 5 bases and J by 1 base, and 14 bases separated the two germline ends. This CDR3 has 15 residues. Here the CDR3 reads CASSAPGSPNTEAFF. CDR3 nucleotides: TGTGCCAGCAGCGCCCCAGGGTCCCCGAACACTGAAGCTTTCTTT.

Only a few counts were recorded for this clone. This chain connects TRBV6-5 to TRBJ1-1; the match to TRBD1 covers 7 bases. With V trimmed by 6 bases and J by 2 bases, 6 bases remained unmatched. The CDR3 totals 14 residues. Germline-derived CDR1 and CDR2 are MNHEY and SVGAGI. CDR3 region: CASRTGNRNTEAFF. The CDR3 region has the DNA TGTGCCAGCAGGACAGGGAATCGAAACACTGAAGCTTTCTTT.

The V gene is TRBV30, the J gene TRBJ1-5; D call uncertain. Germline lookup yields CDR1 GTSNPN and CDR2 SVGIG (reference sequence). The CDR3 loop spans 12 amino acids. V was trimmed by 2 bases and J by 3 bases, leaving 5 bases between them. CDR3 protein: CAWSNNNQPQHF. CDR3 nucleotide sequence: TGTGCCTGGAGTAATAACAATCAGCCCCAGCATTTT.

The chain employs TRBV3-1 (or the pseudogene TRBV3-2) and TRBJ2-1; 11 bases match TRBD2. Germline V gene sequence: CDR1 LGHDT, CDR2 YNNKEL (reference sequence). The CDR3 is 16 residues long. The junction had 7 bases not matched to a gene; V was cut back by 7 bases and J by 2 bases. The CDR3 reads CASNPSGGPPYNEQFF. The CDR3, as DNA: TGTGCCAGCAACCCTAGCGGGGGGCCCCCCTACAATGAGCAGTTCTTC.

This chain joins TRBV5-1 and TRBJ2-1; weak D call: TRBD1 (6 bases). V was trimmed by 1 base and J by 0 bases, leaving 14 bases between them. The CDR3 has 17 residues. Germline V gene data show CDR1 as SGHRS and CDR2 as YFSETQ. CDR3 sequence reads: CASSLYTGSLSYNEQFF. Written as DNA, the CDR3 is TGCGCCAGCAGCTTGTATACAGGGAGCCTCTCCTACAATGAGCAGTTCTTC.

The chain recombines TRBV5-1 with TRBJ2-7; 10 bases line up with TRBD1. The CDR3 loop spans 14 amino acids. Germline V gene data show CDR1 as SGHRS and CDR2 as YFSETQ. The V and J ends lost 0 bases and 5 bases, in that order; junction bases with no gene match: 2. CDR3 nucleotides: TGCGCCAGCAGCTTGGGGACAGGGGGTAACGAGCAGTACTTC. Amino acid sequence: CASSLGTGGNEQYF.

The rearrangement links TRBV3-1 (or the pseudogene TRBV3-2) to TRBJ1-5, with TRBD1 identical over 7 bases. This CDR3 region has 13 residues. With V trimmed by 2 bases and J by 7 bases, 2 bases remained unmatched. The V gene's germline CDR1 is LGHDT and CDR2 YNNKEL (reference sequence). DNA for the CDR3: TGTGCCAGCAGCCAAACAGGGGACCAGCCCCAGCATTTT. This sequence encodes CASSQTGDQPQHF.

This clone was seen a single time. The chain joins TRBV6-1 to TRBJ1-6; 7 positions agree with TRBD1. Germline V CDR1 and CDR2: MNHNS, SASEGT. This CDR3 is 15 amino acids long. V was pared by 3 bases and J by 8 bases, with 7 bases of the junction left unmatched. In DNA, the CDR3 is TGTGCCAGCAGTGAGTCCGGGAGGGGGCATTCACCCCTCCACTTT. Translating gives CASSESGRGHSPLHF.